This T cell receptor (beta chain) was recovered during a study of T-cell memory formation after mild COVID-19 (dated by TCRdb to about 2021). Background for the entire study: TCR sequence clusters from the two donors were largely donor specific. In two donors, T-cell clones that expanded and contracted after mild COVID-19 were followed by sequencing TCRalpha and TCRbeta repertoires longitudinally. The cohort was made up of two young adult volunteers, one female and one male, who were previously healthy.

Ficoll-Paque density gradient centrifugation was the method used to isolate PBMCs. Sequenced on an Illumina NovaSeq 6000. cDNA libraries for TCRalpha and TCRbeta were prepared by 5'RACE using constant-segment primers, with sample barcodes and unique molecular identifiers added. Trizol reagent was used to extract RNA from every sample. The libraries were amplified in two PCR steps, and the second step added a second sample barcode and Illumina TruSeq adapters. The libraries were sequenced on an Illumina NovaSeq using 2 x 150 bp paired-end reads. From the authors' description of their analysis: Demultiplexing of reads and collapsing into UMI-guided consensus sequences were performed with migec v1.2.7. Using mixcr v2.1.11, UMI consensuses were aligned to TRA and TRB V and J templates and then assembled into clonotypes. A clonotype was counted as expanded or contracted only when both edgeR and NoisET called the clonotype significant, with the noise models trained on biological replicates. For edgeR calls, the cutoffs were a false discovery rate-adjusted p below 0.01 and a log2 fold-change threshold of 1. PCA with hierarchical clustering of max-normalized trajectories of the 1000 most abundant clonotypes was used as exploratory dynamics analysis. The CD4 or CD8 phenotype of responding clones was assigned using the separately sequenced CD4+ and CD8+ repertoires. In TCRdb, the public reads were trimmed at Q25 with fastp and aligned with MiXCR, with productive beta chains retained. Rows matching on CDR3 protein sequence are summarized as one entry with the most common DNA and genes. TCRdb assigned the V and J calls; the authors' analysis was not used. In all, the sample holds about 420,000 distinct CDR3 sequences, and less than 25% of those were seen once. Under 15% of the sample is taken by the ten largest.

Including cysteine and phenylalanine, the CDR3 has 15 amino acids. Left in the record is the CDR3 DNA by itself, 45 bases read in frame from the first base. V loses 3 bases, J loses 6 bases, and the germline ends lie 18 bases apart. As encoded in the germline V gene, CDR1 is KGHSH while CDR2 is LQKENI. Here is what the overall study found, with its caveats: SARS-CoV-2 specificity was not confirmed for the second-wave clones peaking on day 37. Contracting CD4+ clones were located mainly in the CM and EM memory subsets, whereas CD8+ clones were found to be enriched in EMRA. Clones that contracted from day 15 to 85 showed balanced CD4/CD8 phenotypes, whereas a second wave of clones that expanded from day 15 to 37 leaned towards CD4+. Only a couple of mild cases were covered by the study, and larger cohorts that include severe cases with pre-infection samples were considered necessary. Some responding clones were found in pre-infection memory, which suggests that pre-existing cross-reactive memory T cells took part in the SARS-CoV-2 response.

With regard to this clonotype: Its antigen specificity is not known. No much larger clone is present one base from it, and per-base qualities are unavailable.

Specimen: PBMCs or a T cell subset sorted from them (not recorded which). This TCR was recovered from an adult woman who had mild COVID-19 (a few samples of this study predate the infection). The sample titles of this study are shuffled in the database, so cell type and time point are left out; the donor was told from shared clones. The sequence links TRBV18 to TRBJ2-7; TRBD1 is perhaps the D gene, given 5 matching bases. The DNA is TGTGCCAGCTCACCTAAAGCAGGGCTTTTACCCGAGCAGTACTTC. Translated, it reads CASSPKAGLLPEQYF.